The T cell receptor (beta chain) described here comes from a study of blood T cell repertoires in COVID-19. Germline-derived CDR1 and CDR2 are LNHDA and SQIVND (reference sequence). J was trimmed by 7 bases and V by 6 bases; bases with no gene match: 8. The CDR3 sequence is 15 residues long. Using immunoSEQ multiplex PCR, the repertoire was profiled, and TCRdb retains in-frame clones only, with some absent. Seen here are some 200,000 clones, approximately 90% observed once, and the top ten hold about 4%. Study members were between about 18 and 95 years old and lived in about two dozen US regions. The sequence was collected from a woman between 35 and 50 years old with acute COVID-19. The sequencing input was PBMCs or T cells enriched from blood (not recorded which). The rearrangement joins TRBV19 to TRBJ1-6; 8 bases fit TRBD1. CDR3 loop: CASRYRTGINSPLHF. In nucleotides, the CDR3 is TGTGCCAGTAGATACCGGACAGGGATCAATTCACCCCTCCACTTT.